This T cell receptor beta chain was obtained from a study of T cell repertoires in cytomegalovirus infection (dated by TCRdb to between 2019 and 2020). Some background on the complete study: Donor HLA type was relevant to the analysis, as public TCR beta signatures indicated carriage of CMV infection together with the matching HLA type.

Only a few counts were recorded for this clonotype. Its antigen remains undetermined. Within one base of it there is no much larger clone, and no base qualities were kept. The paper as a whole reports these results and caveats: Carriers of CMV infection plus the relevant HLA type were discriminated by the cumulative frequency of public TCR beta family members in the study cohort and in an independent roughly 400-donor cohort. The ex vivo response was dominated by HLA-C-restricted CMV-specific TCR beta clonotypes, which also provided the single most frequent clonotype in two of eight donors.

Instrument on record: Illumina HiSeq 1500. Using fastp trimming at Q25 and MiXCR clonotype assembly, TCRdb reanalyzed the public sequencing data and kept in-frame beta chains. Entries are consolidated by CDR3 protein sequence, retaining the most common genes and DNA. For this sample there are more than 150,000 distinct CDR3 sequences; roughly a fifth appear just once. The ten largest clones take up around 3.2% of the sample. Trimming costs V 2 bases and J 4 bases, and their ends lie 21 bases apart. The germline V gene gives CDR1 as MNHEY and CDR2 as SVGEGT. The CDR3 runs 18 residues from the cysteine to the phenylalanine. Only the CDR3 region is kept as DNA, spanning 54 bases read in frame from base 1.

The receptor's source is a human donor in good health (CMV status not recorded). Some clones in this sample may be carry-over from other donors' samples. The sequenced material came from PBMCs. The chain is encoded by TRBV6-2 or TRBV6-3 joined to TRBJ1-5; TRBD1 is a possible D gene, resting on 6 matching bases. The nucleotides are TGTGCCAGCAGTTACGAGGGACAACCTAATATAGCAAATCAGCCCCAGCATTTT. It is translated as CASSYEGQPNIANQPQHF.